This TCR beta chain was documented in a study of PD-L1 blockade in urothelial cancer. The overall study: About 90% of the 29 patients were men who had bladder-origin urothelial cancer. Blood analysis took place 3 weeks (second dose) and 6 weeks after treatment start.

The CDR3 length is 15 residues. V lost 7 bases to trimming and J lost 4 bases, with 19 bases between them. The germline V gene encodes CDR1 LNHDA and CDR2 SQIVND (reference sequence). Each PCR contained spiked-in synthetic TCR analog templates. Generated by immunoSEQ multiplex PCR, the TCRdb table keeps only in-frame clones and is missing some. The sample lists about 69,000 clones, about 89% occurring once. The V call is TRBV19, the J call TRBJ2-5; D might be TRBD2 (6 bases). Here the sequenced sample was PBMCs, taken around atezolizumab (anti-PD-L1) treatment. The sequence was collected from a man in his fifties or sixties with urothelial cancer. The CDR3 protein is CASTLGGGRTETQYF. DNA of the CDR3: TGTGCCAGTACCCTCGGTGGAGGGAGGACAGAGACCCAGTACTTC.